The 2 T cell receptor beta chains below come from one sample, sequenced in a study of cytomegalovirus exposure and HLA in healthy donors. TCRdb keeps only in-frame clones here, not all; method: immunoSEQ multiplex PCR. The repertoire holds a few hundred thousand clones, with over 80% as singletons. Specimen: PBMCs. These receptors all stem from a woman younger than 35 in good health and CMV-seronegative.

This chain connects TRBV9 to TRBJ2-7; 11 positions match TRBD2. Per the germline V gene, CDR1 is SGDLS and CDR2 is YYNGEE. There are 16 residues in the CDR3. V trimming: 4 bases; J trimming: 6 bases; junction bases outside the gene matches: 12. Written as DNA, the CDR3 is TGTGCCAGCAGCCGGAAACTAGCGGGAGATAGGGGCGAGCAGTACTTC. Protein: CASSRKLAGDRGEQYF.

The genes are TRBV6-5 and TRBJ1-2, with TRBD1 identical over 10 bases. Germline V CDR1 and CDR2: MNHEY, SVGAGI. This CDR3 is built from 16 residues. V lost 0 bases and J lost 6; bases outside the gene matches: 7. CDR3: CASSYSGQGIGNGYTF. CDR3 nucleotides: TGTGCCAGCAGTTACTCGGGACAGGGGATTGGGAATGGCTACACCTTC.